Following are 21 T cell receptor beta chains from one sample sequenced in a study of blood T cell repertoires in COVID-19. Assay used: immunoSEQ multiplex PCR; TCRdb lists only in-frame clones, some missing. The repertoire holds about 90,000 clones, with about 92% as singletons. Sequencing input: peripheral blood. Source of these receptors: a woman aged 55-69 years with active COVID-19.

The table lists this clone with a count of one. The chain combines TRBV27 with TRBJ1-2, with 7 bases identical to TRBD1. J gave up 4 bases and V 6 bases, and 8 bases lay outside the gene matches. Germline-derived CDR1 and CDR2 are MNHEY and SMNVEV (reference sequence). The CDR3 consists of 14 residues. The CDR3 sequence: CASRPTGTAYGYTF. The CDR3 DNA reads as TGTGCCAGCAGGCCAACCGGGACAGCCTATGGCTACACCTTC.

This sequence joins TRBV9 and TRBJ1-3, with D perhaps TRBD1 (6 bases). The CDR3 is made up of 14 amino acids. Germline-derived CDR1 and CDR2 are SGDLS and YYNGEE. Trimming removed 0 bases from V and 4 bases from J, with 8 bases in between. The CDR3 DNA reads TGTGCCAGCAGCGTAGGAACAGGGGGAAACACCATATATTTT. Its translation: CASSVGTGGNTIYF.

The chain employs TRBV4-3 and TRBJ1-4, with D possibly being TRBD1 (6 bases). Germline lookup yields CDR1 LGHNA and CDR2 YSLEER. V was trimmed by 4 bases and J by 8 bases, leaving 17 bases between them. CDR3 size: 15 residues. For the CDR3, the DNA is TGCGCCAGCAGCCCTCGGACCAGGGACACAGAAAAACTGTTTTTT. Translating it yields CASSPRTRDTEKLFF.

The J gene is TRBJ1-5, the V gene TRBV28; perhaps TRBD1 as D (5 bases). V gave up 6 bases and J gave up 5 bases, with 14 bases separating them. Germline V gene data show CDR1 as MDHEN and CDR2 as SYDVKM. The CDR3 sequence is 14 residues long. The CDR3 DNA reads as TGTGCCAGCAGCCTTGACAGCAGCTATCAGCCCCAGCATTTT. Its protein is CASSLDSSYQPQHF.

In the case of this clone: An end of the junction differs from the germline gene, which may be a read error. Other DNA variants within this sample encode the same CDR3. The rearrangement joins TRBV7-3 to TRBJ2-2; D possibly corresponds to TRBD2 (5 bases). CDR1 and CDR2 (germline): SGHTA, FQGTGA. This CDR3 comprises 17 residues. The DNA of the CDR3 is TGTGCCAGCAGCCTAGCCCCGGCCCTGGGAGACACTGGGGAGCTGTTTTTT. This gives the protein CASSLAPALGDTGELFF.

This chain joins TRBV6-5 and TRBJ2-5, with 7 nucleotides matching TRBD1. This CDR3 comprises 14 residues. The V and J ends lost 2 bases and 3 bases, in that order; junction bases with no gene match: 3. Germline V CDR1 and CDR2: MNHEY, SVGAGI. The CDR3 is CASSYGTVKETQYF. The DNA for the CDR3 is TGTGCCAGCAGTTACGGGACAGTAAAAGAGACCCAGTACTTC.

This clone was picked up one time. V and J are TRBV28 and TRBJ1-1; 8 bases are shared with TRBD1. With 5 bases clipped from V and 0 bases from J, the junction kept 8 bases outside the gene matches. The germline CDR1 and CDR2 sequences are MDHEN and SYDVKM. CDR3 length equals 16 residues. This CDR3 is CASSPAGQAMNTEAFF. CDR3 DNA: TGTGCCAGCAGTCCGGCGGGACAGGCCATGAACACTGAAGCTTTCTTT.

The rearrangement links TRBV5-1 to TRBJ2-3; 10 nucleotides match TRBD1. The CDR3 length is 15 residues. Germline loops: CDR1 SGHRS, CDR2 YFSETQ. Unmatched junction bases numbered 3, after V lost 4 bases and J lost 1 base. In nucleotides, the CDR3 is TGCGCCAGCAGCGGGGACAGGGGACGCACAGATACGCAGTATTTT. Its translation is CASSGDRGRTDTQYF.

This clone appeared once. The V and J genes are TRBV4-1 and TRBJ2-2; D may be TRBD1 (5 bases). CDR1 is MGHRA, CDR2 YSYEKL, per germline. Trimming removed 0 bases from V and 4 bases from J, with 6 bases in between. This CDR3 spans 14 amino acids. DNA for the CDR3: TGCGCCAGCAGCCAAGACAGGGCCACCGGGGAGCTGTTTTTT. Encoded protein: CASSQDRATGELFF.

CDR3 amino acids: CASSESSVGGYTF. CDR3 bases: TGTGCCAGCAGTGAAAGTTCGGTCGGGGGCTACACCTTC. The chain employs TRBV6-1 and TRBJ1-2; D remains ambiguous. CDR3 length: 13 amino acids. Between the trimmed V and J ends, which lost 2 bases and 8 bases, there was a span of 12 bases. Per germline, CDR1 MNHNS and CDR2 SASEGT.

The V gene is TRBV15, the J gene TRBJ2-2, with D perhaps TRBD1 (5 bases). Trimming pared 0 bases from V and 0 bases from J, leaving 8 bases between. CDR1 is LNHNV and CDR2 is YYDKDF in the germline V gene (reference sequence). CDR3 length: 16 amino acids. Here the CDR3 reads CATSRDRQSNTGELFF. Here the CDR3 DNA reads TGTGCCACCAGCAGAGATAGACAGTCGAACACCGGGGAGCTGTTTTTT.

This chain connects TRBV28 to TRBJ2-5, with 7 positions matching TRBD1. The CDR3 is made up of 15 amino acids. V shed 5 bases and J 2 bases; nucleotides not matched to a gene: 8. The germline gives CDR1 MDHEN, CDR2 SYDVKM. The CDR3: CASSGQGVEQETQYF. DNA for the CDR3: TGTGCCAGCAGTGGTCAGGGGGTTGAACAAGAGACCCAGTACTTC.

This rearrangement joins TRBV12-3 or TRBV12-4 to TRBJ1-2; D unclear. Trimming left V 3 bases short and J 5 bases short, with 7 bases between. CDR3 length: 12 amino acids. The CDR3 spells CASSFPGYGYTF. CDR3 DNA: TGTGCCAGCAGTTTTCCAGGTTATGGCTACACCTTC.

The chain combines TRBV20-1 with TRBJ2-1; 13 nucleotides line up with TRBD2. The CDR3 sequence is 15 residues long. J lost 10 bases, V lost 3 bases, and 9 bases had no gene match. Germline V gene sequence: CDR1 DFQATT, CDR2 SNEGSKA (reference sequence). This CDR3 reads CSASGLAGDRNEQFF. Here the CDR3 DNA reads TGCAGTGCTAGTGGACTAGCGGGAGATAGGAACGAGCAGTTCTTC.

The chain links TRBV25-1 to TRBJ2-1; D possibly corresponds to TRBD1 (5 bases). This CDR3 contains 18 residues. Trimming cost V 3 bases and J 8 bases, with 26 bases left between them. Looked up from germline, CDR1 is MGHDK and CDR2 is SYGVNS. CDR3 region: CASSEPLGQLGISDEQFF. CDR3 bases: TGTGCCAGCAGTGAGCCCCTGGGGCAACTGGGGATCTCCGATGAGCAGTTCTTC.

This clone was seen only once. The rearrangement links TRBV7-2 to TRBJ2-5, with 7 bases matching TRBD1. Germline-derived CDR1 and CDR2 are SGHTA and FQGNSA. The CDR3 covers 14 residues. The trim removed 3 bases at V and 4 bases at J, leaving 5 bases unmatched. The CDR3 spells CASSFHRQGETQYF. The DNA of the CDR3 is TGTGCCAGCAGCTTCCATCGACAGGGAGAGACCCAGTACTTC.

The chain recombines TRBV24-1 with TRBJ2-5; 7 nucleotides match TRBD1. V shed 9 bases and J 1 base; nucleotides not matched to a gene: 10. Germline CDR1 KGHDR, CDR2 SFDVKD. This CDR3 contains 15 residues. The CDR3 sequence: CATGKGAGGQETQYF. Here the CDR3 DNA reads TGTGCCACCGGTAAGGGAGCAGGGGGCCAAGAGACCCAGTACTTC.

The chain uses TRBV7-2 and TRBJ1-5; no definite D call. CDR1 and CDR2 (germline): SGHTA, FQGNSA. There are 12 residues in the CDR3. The V and J ends lost 4 bases and 11 bases respectively, with 12 bases between them. CDR3 DNA sequence: TGTGCCAGCAGCTCTAGCGGGGTTGCCCAGCATTTT. This sequence encodes CASSSSGVAQHF.

The table lists this clone with a count of one. The gene calls are TRBV6-6 and TRBJ2-7, with 12 bases identical to TRBD1. V was pared by 5 bases and J by 3 bases, with 5 bases of the junction left unmatched. Germline CDR1 and CDR2: MNHNY and SVGAGI (reference sequence). The CDR3 runs 15 residues. The CDR3 sequence: CASSTGTGGRYEQYF. In DNA form, the CDR3 reads TGTGCCAGCAGTACCGGGACAGGGGGCCGCTACGAGCAGTACTTC.

The V and J genes are TRBV7-8 and TRBJ2-7, with TRBD2 as a possible D gene (5 bases). Germline V lookup: CDR1 SGHVS, CDR2 FQNEAQ. Deletions cut 1 base from V and 2 bases from J, with 12 bases between. The CDR3 runs to 15 residues. CDR3 sequence (DNA): TGTGCCAGCAGCTTAGGGGCCGGGGTAACCTACGAGCAGTACTTC. Translated: CASSLGAGVTYEQYF.

The V call is TRBV2, the J call TRBJ2-5, with TRBD1 as a possible D gene (6 bases). Germline-derived CDR1 and CDR2 are SNHLY and FYNNEI. The CDR3 spans 13 residues. Trimming took 8 bases from V and 5 from J, leaving 15 bases between them. The CDR3 nucleotides are TGTGCCAGCCGCCTGGGGGCCTGGGAGACCCAGTACTTC. As protein: CASRLGAWETQYF.